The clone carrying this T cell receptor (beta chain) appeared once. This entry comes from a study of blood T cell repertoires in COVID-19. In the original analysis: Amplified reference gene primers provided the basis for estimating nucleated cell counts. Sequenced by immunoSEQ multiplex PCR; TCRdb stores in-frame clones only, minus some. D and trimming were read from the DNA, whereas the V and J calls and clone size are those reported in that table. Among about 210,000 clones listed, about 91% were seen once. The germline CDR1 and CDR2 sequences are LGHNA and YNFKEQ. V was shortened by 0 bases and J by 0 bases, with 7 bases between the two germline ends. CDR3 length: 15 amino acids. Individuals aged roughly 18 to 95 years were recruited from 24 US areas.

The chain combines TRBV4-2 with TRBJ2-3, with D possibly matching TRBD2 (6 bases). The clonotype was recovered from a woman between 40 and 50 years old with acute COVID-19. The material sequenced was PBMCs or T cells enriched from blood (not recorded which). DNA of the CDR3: TGTGCCAGCAGCCAAGAACGGGGGAGCACAGATACGCAGTATTTT. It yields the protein CASSQERGSTDTQYF.